This T cell receptor beta chain came from a study of OX40 agonist ivuxolimab in advanced cancers. About the research overall: A partial response was reached by three patients: one with hepatocellular carcinoma and two with cutaneous melanoma. Overall study results and limits: Antigen targets of the expanded peripheral T cells went undetermined.

The V and J ends lost 5 bases and 1 base respectively, with 14 bases between them. The germline V gene encodes CDR1 SGHTA and CDR2 FQGNSA. The CDR3 spans 16 residues. With respect to this clone: Antigen: not known.

Sequencing used immunoSEQ multiplex PCR; TCRdb keeps in-frame clones, though not all of them. The data contain approximately 84,000 clones, about nine tenths of them seen just once; the ten biggest clones take up roughly 0.42%. This material consisted of CD4+ or CD8+ T cells sorted from blood, taken in a trial of the OX40 agonist ivuxolimab. The V call is TRBV7-2, the J call TRBJ2-2, with D perhaps given as TRBD1 or TRBD2 (6 bases each). The TCR comes from an adult with an advanced solid tumor such as melanoma, head and neck, liver or kidney cancer. CDR3 amino acids: CASSIPGGQNTGELFF. The CDR3 DNA reads TGTGCCAGCAGCATCCCCGGGGGACAGAACACCGGGGAGCTGTTTTTT. The entire variable domain, with the rest obtained from reference TRBV7-2 and TRBJ2-2, is as follows: GAGVSQSPSNKVTEKGKDVELRCDPISGHTALYWYRQSLGQGLEFLIYFQGNSAPDKSGLPSDRFSAERTGGSVSTLTIQRTQQEDSAVYLCASSIPGGQNTGELFFGEGSRLTVL.